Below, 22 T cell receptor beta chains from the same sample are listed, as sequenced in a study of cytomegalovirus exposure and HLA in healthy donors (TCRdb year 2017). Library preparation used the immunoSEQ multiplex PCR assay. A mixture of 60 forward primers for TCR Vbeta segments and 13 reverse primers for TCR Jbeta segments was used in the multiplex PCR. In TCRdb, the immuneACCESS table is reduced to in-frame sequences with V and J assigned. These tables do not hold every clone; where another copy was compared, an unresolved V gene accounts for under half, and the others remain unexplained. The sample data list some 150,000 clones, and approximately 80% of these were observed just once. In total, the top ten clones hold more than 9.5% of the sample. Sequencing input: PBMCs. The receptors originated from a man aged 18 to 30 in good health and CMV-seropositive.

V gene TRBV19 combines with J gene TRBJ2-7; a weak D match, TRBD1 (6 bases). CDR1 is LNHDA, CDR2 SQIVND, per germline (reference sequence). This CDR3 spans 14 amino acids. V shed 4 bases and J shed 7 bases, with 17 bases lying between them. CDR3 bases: TGTGCCAGTAGTAAGGAGACAGGTTTGAGAGAGCAGTACTTC. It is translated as CASSKETGLREQYF.

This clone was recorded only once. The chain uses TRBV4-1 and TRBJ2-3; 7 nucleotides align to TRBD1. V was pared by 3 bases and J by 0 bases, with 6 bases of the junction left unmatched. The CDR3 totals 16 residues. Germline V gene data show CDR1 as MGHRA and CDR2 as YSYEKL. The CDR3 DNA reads TGCGCCAGCAGCCATGCGCAGGGGGATAGCACAGATACGCAGTATTTT. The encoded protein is CASSHAQGDSTDTQYF.

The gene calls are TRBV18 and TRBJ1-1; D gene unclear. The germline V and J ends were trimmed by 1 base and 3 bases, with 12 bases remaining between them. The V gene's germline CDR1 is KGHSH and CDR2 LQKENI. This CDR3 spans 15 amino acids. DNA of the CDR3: TGTGCCAGCTCACCACGCGGCCCCTCCGACACTGAAGCTTTCTTT. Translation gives CASSPRGPSDTEAFF.

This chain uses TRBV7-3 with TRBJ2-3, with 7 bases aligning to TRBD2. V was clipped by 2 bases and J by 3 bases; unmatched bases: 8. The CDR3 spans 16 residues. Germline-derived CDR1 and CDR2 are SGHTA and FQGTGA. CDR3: CASSLLGLDSTDTQYF. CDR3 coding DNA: TGTGCCAGCAGCTTACTCGGACTAGATAGTACAGATACGCAGTATTTT.

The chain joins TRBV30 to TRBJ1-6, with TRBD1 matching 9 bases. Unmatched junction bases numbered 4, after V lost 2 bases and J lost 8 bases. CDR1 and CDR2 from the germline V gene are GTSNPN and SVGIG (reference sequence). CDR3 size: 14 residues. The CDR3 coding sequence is TGTGCCTGGAGTTCCGGGACAGGGTATTCACCCCTCCACTTT. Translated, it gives CAWSSGTGYSPLHF.

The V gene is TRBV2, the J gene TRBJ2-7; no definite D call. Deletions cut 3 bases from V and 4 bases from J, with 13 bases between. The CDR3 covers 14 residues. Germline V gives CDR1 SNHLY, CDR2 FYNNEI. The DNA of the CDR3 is TGTGCCAGCAGTGACCGCAACCAGATTTACGAGCAGTACTTC. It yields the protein CASSDRNQIYEQYF.

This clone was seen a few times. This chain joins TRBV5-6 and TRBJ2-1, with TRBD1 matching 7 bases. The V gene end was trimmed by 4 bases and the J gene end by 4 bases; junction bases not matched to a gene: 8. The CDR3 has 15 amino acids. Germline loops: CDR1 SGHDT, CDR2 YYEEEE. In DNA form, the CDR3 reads TGTGCCAGCAGCCCGATAGGGACAGCTTACAATGAGCAGTTCTTC. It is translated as CASSPIGTAYNEQFF.

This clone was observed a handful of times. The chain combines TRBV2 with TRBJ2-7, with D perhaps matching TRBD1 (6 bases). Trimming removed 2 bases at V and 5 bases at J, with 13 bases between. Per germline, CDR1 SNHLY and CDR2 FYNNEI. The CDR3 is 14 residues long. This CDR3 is CASSESRGLHEQYF. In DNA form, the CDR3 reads TGTGCCAGCAGTGAAAGCAGGGGCCTCCACGAGCAGTACTTC.

CDR3 protein: CASSLTGGGTDTQYF. CDR3 DNA: TGCGCCAGCAGCTTGACTGGCGGAGGCACAGATACGCAGTATTTT. The genes are TRBV5-1 and TRBJ2-3; no firm D call. This CDR3 has 15 residues. V lost 1 base and J 1 base, leaving 10 bases between the germline ends. Germline V gene data show CDR1 as SGHRS and CDR2 as YFSETQ.

CDR3 nucleotide sequence: TGTGCCAGCAGCCGTAGCGGGGGGGGTTACAATGAGCAGTTCTTC. Protein: CASSRSGGGYNEQFF. The chain recombines TRBV7-9 with TRBJ2-1, with 11 positions matching TRBD2. The junction had 4 bases not matched to a gene; V was cut back by 5 bases and J by 4 bases. Germline CDR1 and CDR2: SEHNR and FQNEAQ (reference sequence). The CDR3 has 15 amino acids.

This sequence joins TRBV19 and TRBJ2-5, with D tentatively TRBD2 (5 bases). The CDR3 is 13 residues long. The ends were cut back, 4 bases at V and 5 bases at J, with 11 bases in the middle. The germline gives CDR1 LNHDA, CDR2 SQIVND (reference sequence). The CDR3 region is CASSKRVRETQYF. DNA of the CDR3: TGTGCCAGTAGTAAGAGGGTCAGGGAGACCCAGTACTTC.

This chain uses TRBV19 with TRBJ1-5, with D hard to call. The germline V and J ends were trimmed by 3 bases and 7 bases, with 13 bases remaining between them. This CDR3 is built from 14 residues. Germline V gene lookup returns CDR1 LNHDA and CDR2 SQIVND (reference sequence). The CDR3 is CASSIGPRGQPQHF. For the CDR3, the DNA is TGTGCCAGTAGTATCGGTCCACGAGGGCAGCCCCAGCATTTT.

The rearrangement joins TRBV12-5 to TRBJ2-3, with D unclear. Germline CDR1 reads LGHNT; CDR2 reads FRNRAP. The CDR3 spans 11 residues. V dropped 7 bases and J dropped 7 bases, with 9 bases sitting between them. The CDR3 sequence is CASVLEYTQYF. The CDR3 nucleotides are TGTGCTAGTGTCCTGGAGTATACGCAGTATTTT.

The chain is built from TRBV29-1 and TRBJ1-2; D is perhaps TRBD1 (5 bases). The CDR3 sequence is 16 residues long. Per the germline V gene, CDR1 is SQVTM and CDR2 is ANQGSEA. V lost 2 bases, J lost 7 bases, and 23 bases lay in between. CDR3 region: CSVEREGYRPTGGYTF. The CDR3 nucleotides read TGCAGCGTTGAAAGGGAGGGATACAGGCCAACTGGTGGCTACACCTTC.

The CDR3 loop is CASSRTGARETQYF. DNA for the CDR3: TGCGCCAGCAGCCGCACAGGGGCCAGGGAGACCCAGTACTTC. The chain links TRBV5-1 to TRBJ2-5; 7 bases fit TRBD1. The germline CDR1 and CDR2 sequences are SGHRS and YFSETQ. The CDR3 runs to 14 residues. V shed 4 bases and J 5 bases; nucleotides not matched to a gene: 8.

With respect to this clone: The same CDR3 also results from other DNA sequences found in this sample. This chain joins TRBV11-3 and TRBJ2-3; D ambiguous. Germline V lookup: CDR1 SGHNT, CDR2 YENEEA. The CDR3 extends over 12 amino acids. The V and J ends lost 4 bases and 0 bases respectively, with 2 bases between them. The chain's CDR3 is CASSSSTDTQYF. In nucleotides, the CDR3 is TGTGCCAGCAGCTCGAGCACAGATACGCAGTATTTT. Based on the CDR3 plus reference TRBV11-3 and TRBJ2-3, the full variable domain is EAGVVQSPRYKIIEKKQPVAFWCNPISGHNTLYWYLQNLGQGPELLIRYENEEAVDDSQLPKDRFSAERLKGVDSTLKIQPAELGDSAVYLCASSSSTDTQYFGPGTRLTVL.

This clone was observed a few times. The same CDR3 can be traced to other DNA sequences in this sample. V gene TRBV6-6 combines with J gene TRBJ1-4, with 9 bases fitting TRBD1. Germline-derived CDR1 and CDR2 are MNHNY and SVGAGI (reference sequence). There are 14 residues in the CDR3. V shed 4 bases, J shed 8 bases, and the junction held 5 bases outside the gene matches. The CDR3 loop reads CASSLTGGNEKLFF. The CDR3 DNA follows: TGTGCCAGCAGTTTGACAGGGGGTAACGAAAAACTGTTTTTT.

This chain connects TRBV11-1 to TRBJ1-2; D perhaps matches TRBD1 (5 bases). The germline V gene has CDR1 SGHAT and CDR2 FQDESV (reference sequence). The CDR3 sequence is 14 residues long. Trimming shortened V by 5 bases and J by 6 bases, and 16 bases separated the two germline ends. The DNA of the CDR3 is TGTGCCAGCAGCAACCCGGGGGGAAGGGATGGCTACACCTTC. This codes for CASSNPGGRDGYTF.

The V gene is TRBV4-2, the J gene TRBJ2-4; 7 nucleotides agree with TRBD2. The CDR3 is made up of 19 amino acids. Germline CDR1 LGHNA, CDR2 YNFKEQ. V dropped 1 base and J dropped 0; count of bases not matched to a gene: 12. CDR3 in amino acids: CASSQAWGGSPLAKNIQYF. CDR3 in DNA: TGTGCCAGCAGCCAAGCGTGGGGCGGGAGCCCTCTAGCCAAAAACATTCAGTACTTC.

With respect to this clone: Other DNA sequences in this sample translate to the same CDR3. CDR3 coding DNA: TGTGCCAGTAGTATTGGGGGCGGGAGCTCCTACGAGCAGTACTTC. Translated, it gives CASSIGGGSSYEQYF. This rearrangement joins TRBV19 to TRBJ2-7, with D maybe TRBD2 (7 bases). Germline V gives CDR1 LNHDA, CDR2 SQIVND (reference sequence). With 3 bases removed from V and 0 bases from J, the gap between germline ends came to 12 bases. This CDR3 has 15 amino acids. Full variable domain (rest looked up from reference TRBV19 and TRBJ2-7): DGGITQSPKYLFRKEGQNVTLSCEQNLNHDAMYWYRQDPGQGLRLIYYSQIVNDFQKGDIAEGYSVSREKKESFPLTVTSAQKNPTAFYLCASSIGGGSSYEQYFGPGTRLTVT.

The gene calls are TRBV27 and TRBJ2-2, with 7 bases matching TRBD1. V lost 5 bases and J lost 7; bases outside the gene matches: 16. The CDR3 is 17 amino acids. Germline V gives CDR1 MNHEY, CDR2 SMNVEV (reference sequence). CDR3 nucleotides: TGTGCCAGCAGTCGATTGACCTGGGAACAGGGGAACGGGGAGCTGTTTTTT. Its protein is CASSRLTWEQGNGELFF.

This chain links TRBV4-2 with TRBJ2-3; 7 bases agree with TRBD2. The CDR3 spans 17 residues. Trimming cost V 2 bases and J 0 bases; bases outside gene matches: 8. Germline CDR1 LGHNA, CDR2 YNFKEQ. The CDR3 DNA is TGTGCCAGCAGCCAATTCAAGACTAGCAGCAGCACAGATACGCAGTATTTT. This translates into CASSQFKTSSSTDTQYF.